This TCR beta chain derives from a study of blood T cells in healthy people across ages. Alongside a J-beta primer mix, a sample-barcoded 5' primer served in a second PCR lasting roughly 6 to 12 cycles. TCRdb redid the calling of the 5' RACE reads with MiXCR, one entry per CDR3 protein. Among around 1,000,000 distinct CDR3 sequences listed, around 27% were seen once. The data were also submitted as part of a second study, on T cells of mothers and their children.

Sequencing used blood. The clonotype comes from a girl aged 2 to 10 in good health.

The CDR3 loop is CSVRTISSYEQYF. CDR3 nucleotide sequence: TGCAGCGTCAGGACCATCTCTTCCTACGAGCAGTACTTC. This sequence joins TRBV29-1 and TRBJ2-7; D is uncertain. V dropped 6 bases and J dropped 1 base, with 13 bases sitting between them. Germline V gives CDR1 SQVTM, CDR2 ANQGSEA. The CDR3 consists of 13 residues.